A selection of T cell receptor beta chains follows, all from one sample in a study of cytomegalovirus exposure and HLA in healthy donors. The table came from immunoSEQ multiplex PCR; TCRdb's copy has only in-frame clones and leaves some out. This table holds around 150,000 clones, 60% to 80% found once. The sample taken for sequencing was PBMCs. The origin of the receptors is a woman in her thirties in good health and CMV-seronegative. Both conserved end residues are part of each CDR3. Each record gives: clone size, J gene, V gene, D gene, CDR3 DNA, CDR3 protein. D genes are given only for firm matches. Some rows have no size entry. The others give once, few or many, or a class for an expanded clone.

- TRBJ1-1 TRBV7-3 TRBD1 TGTGCCAGCAGCTGGGGGACAGGGGGGAACACTGAAGCTTTCTTT CASSWGTGGNTEAFF
- TRBJ1-1 TRBV7-3 - TGTGCCAGCAGCTTACGAGGGAACACTGAAGCTTTCTTT CASSLRGNTEAFF
- TRBJ1-5 TRBV2 - TGTGCCAGCAGTGTCGGGGGATTAGGCAATCAGCCCCAGCATTTT CASSVGGLGNQPQHF
once TRBJ2-2 TRBV27 TRBD2 TGTGCCAGCAGTCCCCGGGGGGTAGGGGCCGGGGAGCTGTTTTTT CASSPRGVGAGELFF
- TRBJ1-2 TRBV10-1 - TGCGCCAGCAGTGCCCATCAGCGAAGGGGTGTATGGGGCTACACCTTC CASSAHQRRGVWGYTF
- TRBJ2-2 TRBV2 - TGTGCCAGCAGTGAAAACAGGGCATGGAACACCGGGGAGCTGTTTTTT CASSENRAWNTGELFF
- TRBJ1-2 TRBV7-9 - TGTGCCAGCAGCAGCTTGAGCCAGGCCCCTAACTATGGCTACACCTTC CASSSLSQAPNYGYTF
- TRBJ2-3 TRBV6-6 TRBD1 TGTGCCAGCAGGGACAGGGCCACAGATACGCAGTATTTT CASRDRATDTQYF
- TRBJ1-2 TRBV30 - TGTGCCTGGAGTGCCTCCAACTATGGCTACACCTTC CAWSASNYGYTF
- TRBJ1-2 TRBV6-6 TRBD1 TGTGCCAGCAGTTCAGGGGGCGCTTTTGGCTACACCTTC CASSSGGAFGYTF
- TRBJ2-5 TRBV20-1 - TGCAGTGCTAGGGGCGGGGAGACCCAGTACTTC CSARGGETQYF
once TRBJ1-3 TRBV30 TRBD1 TGTGCCTGGAGGCGAACAGGGGAAGGAAACACCATATATTTT CAWRRTGEGNTIYF
- TRBJ2-2 TRBV2 - TGTGCCAGCAACTCAGGCGTCCACACCGGGGAGCTGTTTTTT CASNSGVHTGELFF
- TRBJ2-3 TRBV4-2 - TGTGCCAGCAGAGGGGGGGGCCTGGTAGATACGCAGTATTTT CASRGGGLVDTQYF
once TRBJ1-2 TRBV7-9 TRBD1 TGTGCCAGCAGCCCCTGGACAGGGGAATATGGCTACACCTTC CASSPWTGEYGYTF
few TRBJ1-1 TRBV5-5 - TGTGCCAGCACCCAAGGGGACACCATGAACACTGAAGCTTTCTTT CASTQGDTMNTEAFF
- TRBJ2-5 TRBV29-1 - TGCAGCGTTGCCGTGGCAGGGCCTCTCAGTGATACCCAGTACTTC CSVAVAGPLSDTQYF
- TRBJ1-1 TRBV6-5 - TGTGCCAGCAGTTATCTTGAGGGCACTGAAGCTTTCTTT CASSYLEGTEAFF
- TRBJ2-5 TRBV9 TRBD1 TGTGCCAGCAGCTCAGGGGGCGTCCAAGAGACCCAGTACTTC CASSSGGVQETQYF
- TRBJ1-2 TRBV27 - TGTGCCAGCAGTTTGGCCGGGGGTGATGGCTACACCTTC CASSLAGGDGYTF
few TRBJ1-2 TRBV2 TRBD1 TGTGCCAGCCGATTAGAGGGGGCCAGCTATGGCTACACCTTC CASRLEGASYGYTF
few TRBJ2-1 TRBV6-1 - TGTGCCAGCAGTGAAGGTATCCAGGAAAACCCTTACAATGAGCAGTTCTTC CASSEGIQENPYNEQFF
- TRBJ1-1 TRBV5-5 - TGTGCCAGCAGCGGTGGGGCAGGGCGATACACTGAAGCTTTCTTT CASSGGAGRYTEAFF
- TRBJ2-2 TRBV6-5 - TGTGCCAGCAGCAGGGACTACACCGGGGAGCTGTTTTTT CASSRDYTGELFF
few TRBJ2-7 TRBV12-2 - TGTGCAAGTCGCTTAGTACCAGGACAGGGTTCCTACGAGCAGTACTTC CASRLVPGQGSYEQYF
- TRBJ1-6 TRBV7-6 - TGTGCCAGCAGCGTTCGGGAGAGCTCCTATAATTCACCCCTCCACTTT CASSVRESSYNSPLHF
- TRBJ1-2 TRBV5-1 - TGCGCCAGCAGCACCGGACAGAGGACACCCTATGGCTACACCTTC CASSTGQRTPYGYTF
- TRBJ2-1 TRBV11-2 TRBD2 TGTGCCAGCAGGCCTAGCGGGACAGCTCCCTACAATGAGCAGTTCTTC CASRPSGTAPYNEQFF
- TRBJ1-6 TRBV6-1 TRBD1 TGTGCCAGCAGTGGCGGGACAGGGGGAAAAGATTCACCCCTCCACTTT CASSGGTGGKDSPLHF
- TRBJ2-7 TRBV19 TRBD1 TGTGCCAGTAGTACCCGGCTGGACAGGGTCGTCTACGAGCAGTACTTC CASSTRLDRVVYEQYF
- TRBJ2-2 TRBV4-1 - TGCGCCAGCAGCCATGTCCCGGGACTTGGGACCGGGGAGCTGTTTTTT CASSHVPGLGTGELFF
few TRBJ1-1 TRBV6-5 - TGTGCCACCTATGTGGTCACTGAAGCTTTCTTT CATYVVTEAFF
- TRBJ1-1 TRBV28 - TGTGCCAGCAGTTCCACGACAGCTTACATGAACACTGAAGCTTTCTTT CASSSTTAYMNTEAFF
- TRBJ1-2 TRBV5-1 TRBD1 TGCGCCAGCAGCTTGGCCGGGACAGGGGCCGGGTTTGGCTACACCTTC CASSLAGTGAGFGYTF
few TRBJ1-1 TRBV5-1 - TGCGCCAGCAGCCGGCTGGGGGGGGATACTGAAGCTTTCTTT CASSRLGGDTEAFF
- TRBJ2-7 TRBV7-8 TRBD2 TGTGCCAGCAGCATTACCGGGACTAGCGGGGGTCTCTCCTACGAGCAGTACTTC CASSITGTSGGLSYEQYF
- TRBJ1-6 TRBV7-3 - TGTGCCAGCAGCTTTGGCTTTAATTCACCCCTCCACTTT CASSFGFNSPLHF
few TRBJ1-4 TRBV4-1 TRBD1 TGCGCCAGCAGCCAGGAGGGGACAGGTATTAATGAAAAACTGTTTTTT CASSQEGTGINEKLFF
once TRBJ2-1 TRBV7-8 TRBD2 TGTGCCAGCAGCCCGATGGGACTAGCAACGGGTGAGCAGTTCTTC CASSPMGLATGEQFF
- TRBJ1-1 TRBV14 TRBD1 TGTGCCAGCAGCCCTACAGGGGTTGAAGCTTTCTTT CASSPTGVEAFF
- TRBJ1-2 TRBV18 - TGTGCCAGCTCACCTTCCCAGGGTGGCTATGGCTACACCTTC CASSPSQGGYGYTF
- TRBJ1-1 TRBV7-9 - TGTGCCAGCAGCTTGCTCTCTCGGGGGGCTGAAGCTTTCTTT CASSLLSRGAEAFF
- TRBJ2-5 TRBV15 - TGTGCCACCAGCTGGGGGCTACTCGAGGGGGAGACCCAGTACTTC CATSWGLLEGETQYF
few TRBJ2-1 TRBV9 TRBD2 TGTGCCAGCAGCGTAGGGGTAGCGGGGGGGCGTGAGCAGTTCTTC CASSVGVAGGREQFF
- TRBJ2-3 TRBV4-3 TRBD1 TGCGCCAGCAGCCAACGACAGGGTCCAGATACGCAGTATTTT CASSQRQGPDTQYF
- TRBJ1-2 TRBV7-3 - TGTGCCAGCAGCCCGGGACTCGGGGATGGCTACACCTTC CASSPGLGDGYTF
- TRBJ1-5 TRBV5-1 - TGCGCCAGCAGCTTGGACAGCCATAGCAATCAGCCCCAGCATTTT CASSLDSHSNQPQHF
- TRBJ2-3 TRBV5-1 - TGCGCCAGCAGCGCCGCTTCAGGGTGGAATACGCAGTATTTT CASSAASGWNTQYF
- TRBJ2-4 TRBV6-1 TRBD2 TGTGCCAGCAGACGGGGGGGCAATGACAAAAACATTCAGTACTTC CASRRGGNDKNIQYF